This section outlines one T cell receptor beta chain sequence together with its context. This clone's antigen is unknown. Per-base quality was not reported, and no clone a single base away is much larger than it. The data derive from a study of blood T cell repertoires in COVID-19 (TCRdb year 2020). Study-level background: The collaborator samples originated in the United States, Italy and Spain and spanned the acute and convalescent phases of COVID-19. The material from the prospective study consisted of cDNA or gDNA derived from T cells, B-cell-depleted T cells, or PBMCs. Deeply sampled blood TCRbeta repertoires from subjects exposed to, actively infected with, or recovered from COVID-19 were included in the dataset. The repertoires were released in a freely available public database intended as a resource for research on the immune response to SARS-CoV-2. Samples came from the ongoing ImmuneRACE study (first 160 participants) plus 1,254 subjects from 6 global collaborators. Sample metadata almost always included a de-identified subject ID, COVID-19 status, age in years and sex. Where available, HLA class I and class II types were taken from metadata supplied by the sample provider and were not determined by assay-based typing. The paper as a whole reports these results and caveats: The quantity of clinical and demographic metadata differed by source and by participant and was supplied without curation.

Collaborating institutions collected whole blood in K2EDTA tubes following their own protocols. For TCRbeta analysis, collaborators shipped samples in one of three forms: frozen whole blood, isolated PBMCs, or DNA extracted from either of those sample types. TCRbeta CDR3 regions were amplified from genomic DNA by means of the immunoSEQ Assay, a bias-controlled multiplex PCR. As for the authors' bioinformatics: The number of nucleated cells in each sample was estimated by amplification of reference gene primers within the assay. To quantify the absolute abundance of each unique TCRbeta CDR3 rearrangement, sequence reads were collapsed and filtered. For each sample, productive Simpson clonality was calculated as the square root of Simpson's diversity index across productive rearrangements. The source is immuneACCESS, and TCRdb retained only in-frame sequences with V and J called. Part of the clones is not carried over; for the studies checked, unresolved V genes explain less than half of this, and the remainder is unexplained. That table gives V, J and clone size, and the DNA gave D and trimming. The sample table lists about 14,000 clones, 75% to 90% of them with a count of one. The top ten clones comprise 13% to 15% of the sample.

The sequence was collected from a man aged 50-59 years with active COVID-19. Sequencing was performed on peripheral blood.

In nucleotide form, the sequence is TGCAGCGATTCCCACCTGAGCGCCGACCGCACAGATACGCAGTATTTT. It translates as CSDSHLSADRTDTQYF. This sequence uses TRBV29-1 and TRBJ2-3; the D gene cannot be resolved reliably. V drops 7 bases and J drops 1 base, leaving 21 bases in between. The CDR3 runs 16 residues from the cysteine to the phenylalanine. Only the CDR3 region is kept as DNA, spanning 48 bases read in frame from base 1. In the germline V gene, CDR1 corresponds to SQVTM and CDR2 to ANQGSEA.